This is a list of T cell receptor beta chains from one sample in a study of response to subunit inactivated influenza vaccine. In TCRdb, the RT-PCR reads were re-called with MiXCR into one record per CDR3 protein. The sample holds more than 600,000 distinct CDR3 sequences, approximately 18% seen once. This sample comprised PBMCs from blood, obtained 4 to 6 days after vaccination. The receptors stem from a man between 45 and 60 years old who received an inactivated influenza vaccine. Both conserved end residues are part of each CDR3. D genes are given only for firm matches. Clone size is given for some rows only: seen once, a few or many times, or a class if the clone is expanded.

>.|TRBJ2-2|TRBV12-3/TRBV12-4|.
CASSLMQGAHGELFF
TGTGCCAGCAGTTTAATGCAAGGGGCCCACGGGGAGCTGTTTTTT
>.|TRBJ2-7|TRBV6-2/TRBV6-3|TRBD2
CATSDLAGVLEQYF
TGTGCCACCTCGGATCTAGCGGGAGTTCTCGAGCAGTACTTC
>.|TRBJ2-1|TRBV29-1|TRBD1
CSVEVYHGTGVNEQFF
TGCAGCGTTGAGGTCTACCACGGGACAGGGGTCAATGAGCAGTTCTTC
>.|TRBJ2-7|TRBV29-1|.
CSVGPAGHEQYF
TGCAGCGTTGGCCCCGCGGGCCACGAGCAGTACTTC
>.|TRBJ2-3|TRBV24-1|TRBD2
CATSDSPSGYTDTQYF
TGTGCCACCAGTGATTCCCCTAGCGGCTACACAGATACGCAGTATTTT
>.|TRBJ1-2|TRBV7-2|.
CASTTDRSNYGYTF
TGTGCCAGCACGACGGACAGATCTAACTATGGCTACACCTTC
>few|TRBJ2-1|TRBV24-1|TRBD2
CATSDFPSGNEQFF
TGTGCCACCAGTGATTTTCCTAGCGGCAATGAGCAGTTCTTC
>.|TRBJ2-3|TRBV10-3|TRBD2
CAISAGLAGTDTQYF
TGTGCCATCAGTGCGGGACTAGCGGGCACAGATACGCAGTATTTT
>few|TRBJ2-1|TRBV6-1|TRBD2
CASSLTATSGRGSYNEQFF
TGTGCCAGCAGTCTTACCGCGACTAGCGGGAGAGGCTCCTACAATGAGCAGTTCTTC
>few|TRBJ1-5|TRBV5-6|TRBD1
CASSLRGQGDSNQPQHF
TGTGCCAGCAGCTTGAGGGGACAGGGGGACAGCAATCAGCCCCAGCATTTT
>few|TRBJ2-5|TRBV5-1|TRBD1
CASSLVRTGETQYF
TGCGCCAGCAGTCTTGTCAGGACAGGAGAGACCCAGTACTTC
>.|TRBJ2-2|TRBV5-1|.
CASSLQGSGTGELFF
TGCGCCAGCAGCTTGCAGGGAAGCGGCACCGGGGAGCTGTTTTTT
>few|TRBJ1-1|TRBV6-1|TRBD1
CASSMDRRFDTEAFF
TGTGCCAGCAGTATGGACAGGCGGTTTGACACTGAAGCTTTCTTT
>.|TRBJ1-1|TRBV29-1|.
CSALGPSATEAFF
TGCAGCGCCTTGGGACCATCGGCCACTGAAGCTTTCTTT
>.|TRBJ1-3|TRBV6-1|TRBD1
CASSPWTGSSGNTIYF
TGTGCCAGCAGTCCCTGGACAGGGAGCTCTGGAAACACCATATATTTT
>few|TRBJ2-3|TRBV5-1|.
CASSLGLDRTDTQYF
TGCGCCAGCAGCTTGGGGCTAGACCGCACAGATACGCAGTATTTT
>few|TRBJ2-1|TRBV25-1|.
CASSPTAGIYNEQFF
TGTGCCAGCAGCCCGACGGCGGGGATATACAATGAGCAGTTCTTC
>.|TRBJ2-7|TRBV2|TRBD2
CASWMGLSSEQYF
TGTGCCAGCTGGATGGGACTATCGTCCGAGCAGTACTTC
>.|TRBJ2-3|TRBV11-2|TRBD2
CASSLLAGRADTQYF
TGTGCCAGCAGCTTATTAGCGGGACGGGCAGATACGCAGTATTTT
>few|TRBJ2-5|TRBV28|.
CASRPVAVGTQYF
TGTGCCAGCAGGCCTGTAGCGGTGGGGACCCAGTACTTC
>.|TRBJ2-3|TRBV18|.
CASSPGGGLSADTQYF
TGTGCCAGCTCACCAGGCGGAGGGCTGTCTGCAGATACGCAGTATTTT
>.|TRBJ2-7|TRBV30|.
CAWSLRNNEQYF
TGTGCCTGGAGTTTACGCAACAACGAGCAGTACTTC
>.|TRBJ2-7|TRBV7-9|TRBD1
CASSTQPGQPYEQYF
TGTGCCAGCAGCACTCAACCGGGACAGCCCTACGAGCAGTACTTC